A selection of T cell receptor beta chains follows, all from one sample in a study of shared clonotypes between healthy human individuals. The repertoire was sequenced with immunoSEQ multiplex PCR; TCRdb's copy has only in-frame clones and lacks some. This table has more than 2 million clones, approximately 94% appearing once. Sequencing was done on a sample of naive CD4+ T cells sorted from blood. The receptor set was obtained from a man aged 18-30 years in good health. The CDR3 runs from the conserved cysteine through the conserved F or W. D genes are given only for firm matches. Expanded clones get a size class; other rows say once, few or many, or leave the size out.

>TRBD2|NA|TRBJ2-5|TRBV2
CASSEGGAPGKETQYF
TGTGCCAGCAGTGAGGGAGGGGCCCCGGGCAAAGAGACCCAGTACTTC
>NA|NA|TRBJ1-5|TRBV19
CASSSTRGNQPQHF
TGTGCCAGTAGTAGTACGAGGGGCAATCAGCCCCAGCATTTT
>TRBD1|NA|TRBJ2-7|TRBV29-1
CSVGDRGYEQYF
TGCAGCGTTGGAGACAGGGGCTACGAGCAGTACTTC
>TRBD1|NA|TRBJ1-1|TRBV18
CASSPGTGVNTEAFF
TGTGCCAGCTCACCCGGGACAGGGGTGAACACTGAAGCTTTCTTT
>NA|NA|TRBJ2-5|TRBV10-3
CAISDGVETQYF
TGTGCCATCAGTGATGGGGTAGAGACCCAGTACTTC
>NA|NA|TRBJ2-5|TRBV5-1
CASSLEAGKGQETQYF
TGCGCCAGCAGCTTGGAGGCAGGGAAAGGCCAAGAGACCCAGTACTTC
>TRBD1|NA|TRBJ1-2|TRBV15
CATSRADRGHGYTF
TGTGCCACCAGCAGGGCGGACAGGGGACATGGCTACACCTTC
>TRBD1|NA|TRBJ2-7|TRBV5-1
CASSSGTGNYEQYF
TGCGCCAGCAGCTCAGGGACAGGGAACTACGAGCAGTACTTC
>TRBD2|once|TRBJ2-4|TRBV5-4
CASSPAGLAGPLAKNIQYF
TGTGCCAGCAGCCCGGCGGGACTAGCGGGGCCTCTAGCCAAAAACATTCAGTACTTC
>NA|few|TRBJ1-5|TRBV25-1
CASRDPPSDNQPQHF
TGTGCCAGCAGGGACCCTCCGAGTGACAATCAGCCCCAGCATTTT
>NA|NA|TRBJ1-6|TRBV19
CASSTTRAPGSPLHF
TGTGCCAGTAGTACCACCAGGGCGCCCGGTTCACCCCTCCACTTT
>TRBD1|NA|TRBJ1-1|TRBV5-1
CASSLDAGGAGTEAFF
TGCGCCAGCAGCTTGGATGCAGGGGGCGCGGGCACTGAAGCTTTCTTT
>NA|NA|TRBJ2-7|TRBV18
CASSPPAGQRAYEQYF
TGTGCCAGCTCACCACCGGCGGGACAGCGTGCCTACGAGCAGTACTTC
>TRBD2|NA|TRBJ2-2|TRBV11-2
CASSLLGLDNTGELFF
TGTGCCAGCAGCTTATTAGGACTAGACAACACCGGGGAGCTGTTTTTT
>NA|NA|TRBJ1-5|TRBV5-1
CASSLGQNQPQHF
TGCGCCAGCAGCTTGGGGCAGAATCAGCCCCAGCATTTT
>NA|NA|TRBJ2-4|TRBV2
CASSPTGYIQYF
TGTGCCAGCTCACCCACTGGGTACATTCAGTACTTC
>NA|NA|TRBJ2-2|TRBV30
CAWSVIANTGELFF
TGTGCCTGGAGTGTAATTGCGAACACCGGGGAGCTGTTTTTT
>NA|NA|TRBJ1-5|TRBV10-3
CAISGGDNQPQHF
TGTGCCATCAGTGGGGGGGACAATCAGCCCCAGCATTTT
>NA|NA|TRBJ2-7|TRBV15
CATSRAGYEQYF
TGTGCCACCAGCAGAGCCGGCTACGAGCAGTACTTC
>NA|NA|TRBJ1-6|TRBV5-6
CASSLEVGGGSPLHF
TGTGCCAGCAGCTTGGAGGTCGGGGGTGGCTCACCCCTCCACTTT
>TRBD1|few|TRBJ1-5|TRBV2
CASSGDRVSNQPQHF
TGTGCCAGCAGCGGAGACAGGGTGTCCAATCAGCCCCAGCATTTT
>NA|NA|TRBJ1-1|TRBV27
CASSLLFGDTEAFF
TGTGCCAGCAGTTTATTATTCGGGGACACTGAAGCTTTCTTT
>TRBD1|NA|TRBJ1-5|TRBV7-2
CASSYTGGIQPQHF
TGTGCCAGCAGCTATACAGGGGGGATTCAGCCCCAGCATTTT
>NA|NA|TRBJ2-3|TRBV18
CASSPPLAGKEDTQYF
TGTGCCAGCTCACCACCGTTGGCAGGGAAGGAAGATACGCAGTATTTT
>NA|NA|TRBJ1-6|TRBV27
CASSLGGTNSPLHF
TGTGCCAGCAGTTTAGGAGGTACAAATTCACCCCTCCACTTT
>TRBD1|NA|TRBJ1-3|TRBV9
CASSPWTGAGNTIYF
TGTGCCAGCAGCCCCTGGACAGGGGCGGGAAACACCATATATTTT
>NA|once|TRBJ1-3|TRBV7-2
CASSLVVGEGNTIYF
TGTGCCAGCAGCTTAGTGGTAGGGGAAGGAAACACCATATATTTT
>TRBD1|few|TRBJ1-2|TRBV5-6
CASSIQGAPDGYTF
TGTGCCAGCAGCATACAGGGGGCGCCGGACGGCTACACCTTC
>TRBD2|NA|TRBJ2-3|TRBV6-6
CASRDGGGGTDTQYF
TGTGCCAGCAGGGATGGGGGGGGAGGCACAGATACGCAGTATTTT
>NA|NA|TRBJ2-5|TRBV5-1
CASSLAGLETQYF
TGCGCCAGCAGCTTGGCCGGGCTCGAGACCCAGTACTTC
>TRBD2|NA|TRBJ2-4|TRBV6-1
CASSGVGLGGAKNIQYF
TGTGCCAGCAGTGGGGTAGGACTAGGCGGAGCCAAAAACATTCAGTACTTC
>NA|NA|TRBJ1-6|TRBV4-2
CASSQDGPPRSPLHF
TGTGCCAGCAGCCAAGACGGACCGCCCCGCTCACCCCTCCACTTT
>TRBD1|NA|TRBJ2-7|TRBV18
CASSPSQGATYEQYF
TGTGCCAGCTCACCTTCTCAGGGGGCTACCTACGAGCAGTACTTC
>NA|NA|TRBJ2-5|TRBV30
CAWSGGLGETQYF
TGTGCCTGGAGTGGGGGCTTAGGGGAGACCCAGTACTTC
>TRBD1|NA|TRBJ2-7|TRBV27
CASSFPQGVHEQYF
TGTGCCAGCAGTTTCCCACAGGGGGTCCACGAGCAGTACTTC
>TRBD2|NA|TRBJ2-3|TRBV19
CASSRTSGRTDTQYF
TGTGCCAGTAGTCGGACTAGCGGGAGGACAGATACGCAGTATTTT
>NA|NA|TRBJ1-3|TRBV18
CASSPQLGARGNTIYF
TGTGCCAGCTCACCACAGTTGGGGGCGCGAGGAAACACCATATATTTT
>NA|NA|TRBJ2-4|TRBV7-2
CASSLVGGLAKNIQYF
TGTGCCAGCAGCTTAGTTGGGGGCCTAGCCAAAAACATTCAGTACTTC
>TRBD2|NA|TRBJ2-7|TRBV5-1
CASSSHSGVDSYEQYF
TGCGCCAGCAGCTCTCATAGCGGGGTAGACTCCTACGAGCAGTACTTC
>NA|NA|TRBJ1-5|TRBV5-1
CASSLAGIGNQPQHF
TGCGCCAGCAGCTTGGCCGGGATTGGCAATCAGCCCCAGCATTTT
>NA|NA|TRBJ1-2|TRBV30
CAWSVPPGAYTF
TGTGCCTGGAGTGTTCCGCCAGGGGCCTACACCTTC
>NA|NA|TRBJ2-2|TRBV19
CASHRYGTGELFF
TGTGCCAGTCACAGGTACGGCACCGGGGAGCTGTTTTTT
>NA|NA|TRBJ2-3|TRBV7-3
CASSQRGGVPTDTQYF
TGTGCCAGCAGCCAAAGGGGCGGGGTGCCGACAGATACGCAGTATTTT
>TRBD2|NA|TRBJ2-3|TRBV2
CASVGLAVSTDTQYF
TGTGCCAGCGTTGGACTAGCGGTTAGCACAGATACGCAGTATTTT
>TRBD1|once|TRBJ1-2|TRBV2
CASSPDRDSYGYTF
TGTGCCAGCAGCCCCGACCGGGACAGCTATGGCTACACCTTC
>NA|NA|TRBJ2-2|TRBV28
CASWKLAGELFF
TGTGCCAGCTGGAAGCTCGCCGGGGAGCTGTTTTTT
>TRBD1|NA|TRBJ1-2|TRBV5-4
CASSLGDRDLPPYTF
TGTGCCAGCAGCTTGGGAGACAGGGACCTTCCACCCTACACCTTC
>NA|NA|TRBJ2-2|TRBV5-1
CASSLDRSNTGELFF
TGCGCCAGCAGCCTAGACAGGTCGAACACCGGGGAGCTGTTTTTT
>NA|NA|TRBJ1-2|TRBV5-1
CASSPGTPAGYTF
TGCGCCAGCAGCCCCGGGACCCCAGCGGGCTACACCTTC